This T cell receptor beta chain was captured in a study of STAT5B mutations in CD4+ large granular lymphocyte leukemia. Buffy coats from healthy blood donors served as controls. Clones were sequenced by immunoSEQ multiplex PCR, and TCRdb holds only the in-frame ones, with some missing. The sample has 25,000 to 35,000 clones; roughly 79% are singletons. Material for sequencing was CD4+ T cells from blood buffy coats. The origin of this receptor is a human donor in good health.

The CDR3 loop is CASSLAGGRDNEQFF. The CDR3 coding sequence is TGCGCCAGCAGCTTGGCGGGAGGGCGGGACAATGAGCAGTTCTTC. The chain employs TRBV5-1 and TRBJ2-1, with 8 nucleotides matching TRBD2. V shed 0 bases and J 5 bases; nucleotides not matched to a gene: 4. CDR1 and CDR2 (germline): SGHRS, YFSETQ. The CDR3 loop spans 15 amino acids.